Listed here are 17 T cell receptor beta chains from one sample, sequenced in a study of blood T cell repertoires in COVID-19. TCRdb keeps only in-frame clones here, not all; method: immunoSEQ multiplex PCR. The table includes around 220,000 clones, less than 85% detected once. The sequenced material came from peripheral blood. The receptors shown here come from a woman of 80 years or more with active or convalescent COVID-19.

Remarks on this clone: At one end, the junction sequence differs from germline, possibly due to a read error. The chain has TRBV28 and TRBJ1-6; possibly TRBD1 for D (6 bases). CDR3 length equals 13 residues. Germline V gene data show CDR1 as MDHEN and CDR2 as SYDVKM. The CDR3 DNA is TGTGCCGGCAGGGGAGGGAGGGAGAGACCCCTCCACTTT. This encodes CAGRGGRERPLHF.

The rearrangement joins TRBV28 to TRBJ2-1; weak D call: TRBD2 (7 bases). The CDR3 consists of 13 residues. Germline V gene sequence: CDR1 MDHEN, CDR2 SYDVKM. Trimming removed 2 bases at V and 9 bases at J, with 11 bases between. CDR3 DNA: TGTGCCAGCAGTTTACCGGGGGGCGGTGAGCAGTTCTTC. Translated: CASSLPGGGEQFF.

The chain joins TRBV5-4 to TRBJ2-1; TRBD2 matches 8 bases. There are 15 residues in the CDR3. Trimming cost V 0 bases and J 3 bases; bases outside gene matches: 2. Germline V gene sequence: CDR1 SGHNT, CDR2 YYREEE (reference sequence). The CDR3 is CASSLAGTSYNEQFF. CDR3 bases: TGTGCCAGCAGCTTGGCCGGGACTAGCTACAATGAGCAGTTCTTC. The full variable domain, in which reference TRBV5-4 and TRBJ2-1 provide the parts outside the CDR3, is ETGVTQSPTHLIKTRGQQVTLRCSSQSGHNTVSWYQQALGQGPQFIFQYYREEENGRGNFPPRFSGLQFPNYSSELNVNALELDDSALYLCASSLAGTSYNEQFFGPGTRLTVL.

The CDR3 DNA reads TGTGCCACCAGTGATTTCTCAGCGAGCACAGATACGCAGTATTTT. Protein: CATSDFSASTDTQYF. The V and J genes are TRBV24-1 and TRBJ2-3; no firm D call. Trimming shortened V by 1 base and J by 0 bases, and 7 bases separated the two germline ends. CDR3 size: 15 residues. Germline CDR1 reads KGHDR; CDR2 reads SFDVKD.

The chain couples TRBV7-8 to TRBJ2-7; 7 bases line up with TRBD1. The trim removed 0 bases at V and 3 bases at J, leaving 5 bases unmatched. This CDR3 is built from 15 residues. Germline V gives CDR1 SGHVS, CDR2 FQNEAQ. The CDR3 nucleotides read TGTGCCAGCAGCTTAGCGTCCCGGGACAGCTACGAGCAGTACTTC. Translated: CASSLASRDSYEQYF.

The V call is TRBV5-1, the J call TRBJ2-5; the D gene is possibly TRBD2 (6 bases). There are 14 residues in the CDR3. Trimming took 4 bases from V and 5 from J, leaving 15 bases between them. Germline V gene sequence: CDR1 SGHRS, CDR2 YFSETQ. The DNA of the CDR3 is TGCGCCAGCAGCATGGGACTGGCGGCCGAGACCCAGTACTTC. This sequence encodes CASSMGLAAETQYF.

This chain uses TRBV4-2 with TRBJ2-3, with 8 bases matching TRBD2. From germline, CDR1 is LGHNA and CDR2 YNFKEQ. Losses at the gene ends were 4 bases for V and 6 bases for J; bases not matched to a gene: 12. The CDR3 contains 16 residues. CDR3: CASSPLGASGPDTQYF. The CDR3 bases are TGTGCCAGCAGCCCACTAGGGGCTAGCGGGCCGGATACGCAGTATTTT.

This clone was seen a few times. Additional DNA sequences in this sample encode the identical CDR3. This chain joins TRBV5-1 and TRBJ1-5; possibly TRBD1 for D (5 bases). The germline V gene has CDR1 SGHRS and CDR2 YFSETQ. Trimming removed 4 bases at V and 3 bases at J, with 11 bases between. This CDR3 is built from 14 residues. CDR3 region: CASSPTGSNQPQHF. CDR3 nucleotides: TGCGCCAGCAGCCCTACAGGTTCCAATCAGCCCCAGCATTTT. The complete variable domain, with remaining parts taken from reference TRBV5-1 and TRBJ1-5, reads KAGVTQTPRYLIKTRGQQVTLSCSPISGHRSVSWYQQTPGQGLQFLFEYFSETQRNKGNFPGRFSGRQFSNSRSEMNVSTLELGDSALYLCASSPTGSNQPQHFGDGTRLSIL.

This chain connects TRBV19 to TRBJ2-1; 9 nucleotides line up with TRBD1. Germline V gene sequence: CDR1 LNHDA, CDR2 SQIVND (reference sequence). The CDR3 is 17 amino acids. Germline trimming cut 1 base from V and 2 bases from J; bases unmatched to any gene: 6. This CDR3 reads CASSIGGGQGTYNEQFF. The CDR3 DNA reads TGTGCCAGTAGTATAGGGGGGGGACAGGGAACCTACAATGAGCAGTTCTTC.

This chain joins TRBV6-1 and TRBJ1-1; no clear D gene. The CDR3 consists of 14 residues. Trimming stripped 3 bases from V and 4 bases from J, with 12 bases between. CDR1 and CDR2 (germline): MNHNS, SASEGT. The CDR3 loop is CASSDVLSSTEAFF. The CDR3 coding sequence is TGTGCCAGCAGTGACGTCCTCTCCTCCACTGAAGCTTTCTTT.

This sequence joins TRBV29-1 and TRBJ2-7; TRBD1 aligns across 11 bases. V gave up 6 bases and J gave up 4 bases; unmatched junction bases: 2. The CDR3 contains 12 residues. Germline V lookup: CDR1 SQVTM, CDR2 ANQGSEA. CDR3 protein: CSVGDRGYEQYF. CDR3 coding DNA: TGCAGCGTGGGGGACAGGGGGTACGAGCAGTACTTC.

The rearrangement uses TRBV7-9 and TRBJ1-1; 8 bases match TRBD1. V lost 2 bases, J lost 4 bases, and 0 bases stayed unmatched. The CDR3 runs to 13 residues. Germline V gene sequence: CDR1 SEHNR, CDR2 FQNEAQ (reference sequence). CDR3 amino acids: CASSLTGGTEAFF. As DNA, the CDR3 is TGTGCCAGCAGCTTAACAGGGGGCACTGAAGCTTTCTTT.

The genes are TRBV5-1 and TRBJ2-3, with 8 bases identical to TRBD2. This CDR3 spans 15 amino acids. Germline lookup yields CDR1 SGHRS and CDR2 YFSETQ. The J segment lost 6 bases and the V segment lost 0 bases, leaving 6 bases of the junction unmatched. CDR3 nucleotides: TGCGCCAGCAGCTTGGAAGGGACTAGGATGGATACGCAGTATTTT. Its translation is CASSLEGTRMDTQYF.

This chain links TRBV19 with TRBJ2-1; the D is unclear. In germline, CDR1 is LNHDA, CDR2 SQIVND (reference sequence). CDR3 length equals 15 residues. Between the trimmed V and J ends, which lost 7 bases and 1 base, there was a span of 14 bases. The CDR3 loop is CASNRNGLSYNEQFF. The CDR3 DNA reads as TGTGCCAGTAACAGAAACGGTCTGTCCTACAATGAGCAGTTCTTC.

This chain links TRBV25-1 with TRBJ1-5; 8 bases are shared with TRBD1. The V gene's germline CDR1 is MGHDK and CDR2 SYGVNS. This CDR3 has 12 amino acids. V trimming: 6 bases; J trimming: 5 bases; junction bases outside the gene matches: 0. CDR3 sequence: CASRQGDQPQHF. As DNA, the CDR3 is TGTGCCAGCAGACAGGGGGATCAGCCCCAGCATTTT. The full variable domain, completed using reference TRBV25-1 and TRBJ1-5, is EADIYQTPRYLVIGTGKKITLECSQTMGHDKMYWYQQDPGMELHLIHYSYGVNSTEKGDLSSESTVSRIRTEHFPLTLESARPSHTSQYLCASRQGDQPQHFGDGTRLSIL.

This clone has more than one count but fewer than ten. The V gene is TRBV9, the J gene TRBJ2-3, with D unclear. The length of the CDR3 is 14 residues. CDR1 is SGDLS and CDR2 is YYNGEE in the germline V gene. Trimming cost V 0 bases and J 3 bases, with 8 bases left between them. The CDR3 sequence is CASSVGPITDTQYF. The DNA for the CDR3 is TGTGCCAGCAGCGTAGGGCCAATTACAGATACGCAGTATTTT. Together with reference TRBV9 and TRBJ2-3, the CDR3 gives the full variable domain: DSGVTQTPKHLITATGQRVTLRCSPRSGDLSVYWYQQSLDQGLQFLIQYYNGEERAKGNILERFSAQQFPDLHSELNLSSLELGDSALYFCASSVGPITDTQYFGPGTRLTVL.

The V and J genes are TRBV28 and TRBJ2-7, with 7 nucleotides matching TRBD1. V trimming: 5 bases; J trimming: 2 bases; junction bases outside the gene matches: 12. Germline loops: CDR1 MDHEN, CDR2 SYDVKM. The CDR3 has 16 amino acids. CDR3 nucleotides: TGTGCCAGCAGTCCGGCCGGGACAGCCACCCCCTACGAGCAGTACTTC. Its translation: CASSPAGTATPYEQYF.